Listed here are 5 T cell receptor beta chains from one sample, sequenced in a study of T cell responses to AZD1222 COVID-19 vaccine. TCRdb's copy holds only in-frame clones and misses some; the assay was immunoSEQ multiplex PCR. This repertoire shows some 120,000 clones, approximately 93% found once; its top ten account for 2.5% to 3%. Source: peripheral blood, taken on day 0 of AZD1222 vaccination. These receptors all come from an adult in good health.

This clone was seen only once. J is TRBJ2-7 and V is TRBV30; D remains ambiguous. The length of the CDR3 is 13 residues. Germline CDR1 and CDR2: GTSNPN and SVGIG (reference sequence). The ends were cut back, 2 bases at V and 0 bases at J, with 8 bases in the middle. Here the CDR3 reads CAWSLEPSYEQYF. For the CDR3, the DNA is TGTGCCTGGAGTCTGGAACCCTCCTACGAGCAGTACTTC.

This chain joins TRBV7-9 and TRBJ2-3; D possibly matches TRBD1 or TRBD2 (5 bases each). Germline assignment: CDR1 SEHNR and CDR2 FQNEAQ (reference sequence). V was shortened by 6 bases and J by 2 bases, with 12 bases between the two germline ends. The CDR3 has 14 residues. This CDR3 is CASRPGPNTDTQYF. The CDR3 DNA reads TGTGCCAGCAGACCGGGGCCAAACACAGATACGCAGTATTTT. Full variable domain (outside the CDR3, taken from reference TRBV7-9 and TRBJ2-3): DTGVSQNPRHKITKRGQNVTFRCDPISEHNRLYWYRQTLGQGPEFLTYFQNEAQLEKSRLLSDRFSAERPKGSFSTLEIQRTEQGDSAMYLCASRPGPNTDTQYFGPGTRLTVL.

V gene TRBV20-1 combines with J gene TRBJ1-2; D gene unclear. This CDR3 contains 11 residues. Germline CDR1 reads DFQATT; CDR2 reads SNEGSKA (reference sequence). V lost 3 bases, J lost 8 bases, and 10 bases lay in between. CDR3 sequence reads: CSASRGEGYTF. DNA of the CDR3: TGCAGTGCTAGTAGAGGTGAGGGCTACACCTTC.

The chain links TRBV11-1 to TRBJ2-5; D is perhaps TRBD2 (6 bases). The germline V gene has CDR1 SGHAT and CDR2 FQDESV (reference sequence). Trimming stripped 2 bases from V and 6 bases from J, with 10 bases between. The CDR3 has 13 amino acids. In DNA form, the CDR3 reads TGTGCCAGCAGCTTATGGGAGGAACAGACCCAGTACTTC. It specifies CASSLWEEQTQYF.

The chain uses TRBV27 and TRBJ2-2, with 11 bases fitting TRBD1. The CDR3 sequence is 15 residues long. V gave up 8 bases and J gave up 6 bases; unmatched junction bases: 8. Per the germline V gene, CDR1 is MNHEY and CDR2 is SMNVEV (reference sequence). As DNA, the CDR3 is TGTGCCAGCGCCCCGGGACAGGGGGTGGCCGGGGAGCTGTTTTTT. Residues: CASAPGQGVAGELFF.